The 14 T cell receptor beta chains below were found in one sample sequenced in a study of T cells in Graves' hyperthyroidism and ophthalmopathy. Amplified regions were TCR beta CDR3 sequences from RNA transcripts. First-round RT-PCR with HTBI primers amplified the TCR CDR3 region. TCRdb re-called the multiplex PCR reads through MiXCR, storing one row per CDR3 protein. The table lists 300,000 to 450,000 distinct CDR3 sequences, roughly 20% of them singletons, with less than 45% in the top ten. The sequencing input was blood. Receptors originate from a man younger than 35 with Graves' ophthalmopathy.

This clonotype was seen a few times. V is TRBV18 and J is TRBJ1-3, with 7 positions matching TRBD1. The CDR3 is 15 amino acids. Germline V CDR1 and CDR2: KGHSH, LQKENI. With V trimmed by 5 bases and J by 1 base, 5 bases remained unmatched. CDR3 DNA sequence: TGTGCCAGCTCAAGGGGGCCAGAGTCTGGAAACACCATATATTTT. Translated: CASSRGPESGNTIYF.

This chain connects TRBV14 to TRBJ2-7; weak D call: TRBD1 (6 bases). The V gene lost 1 base and the J gene lost 3 bases, with 13 bases spanning the gap. CDR1 and CDR2 from the germline V gene are SGHDN and FVKESK. The CDR3 is 15 amino acids. The CDR3: CASSQGVGAFYEQYF. The CDR3 bases are TGTGCCAGCAGCCAAGGGGTGGGGGCATTCTACGAGCAGTACTTC.

The chain recombines TRBV6-5 with TRBJ2-6; unclear D gene. The V and J ends lost 4 bases and 4 bases respectively, with 14 bases between them. Germline loops: CDR1 MNHEY, CDR2 SVGAGI. This CDR3 spans 16 amino acids. The CDR3 sequence is CASSLGHPSGANVLTF. The CDR3 DNA reads TGTGCCAGCAGTTTAGGGCACCCATCGGGGGCCAACGTCCTGACTTTC.

This clonotype was counted many times. This chain links TRBV2 with TRBJ2-1, with 11 bases identical to TRBD2. Trimming cost V 4 bases and J 4 bases; bases outside gene matches: 6. Germline V gives CDR1 SNHLY, CDR2 FYNNEI. The CDR3 sequence is 16 residues long. CDR3 in amino acids: CASSGGSGGGYNEQFF. As DNA, the CDR3 is TGTGCCAGCAGTGGGGGTAGCGGGGGGGGGTACAATGAGCAGTTCTTC.

This chain links TRBV20-1 with TRBJ1-2; unclear D gene. The germline gives CDR1 DFQATT, CDR2 SNEGSKA (reference sequence). V was shortened by 1 base and J by 8 bases, with 8 bases between the two germline ends. The CDR3 runs to 11 residues. As DNA, the CDR3 is TGCAGTGCTAGAGGGACGAGCGGCTACACCTTC. Its translation is CSARGTSGYTF.

This clonotype was observed many times. CDR3 DNA: TGTGCCAGCTCCCTCGACACGATGAACACTGAAGCTTTCTTT. Its protein product is CASSLDTMNTEAFF. The V gene is TRBV18, the J gene TRBJ1-1; D gene uncertain. The V and J ends lost 6 bases and 0 bases respectively, with 11 bases between them. CDR3 length: 14 residues. The germline gives CDR1 KGHSH, CDR2 LQKENI. The full variable domain, with the rest looked up from reference TRBV18 and TRBJ1-1, is NAGVMQNPRHLVRRRGQEARLRCSPMKGHSHVYWYRQLPEEGLKFMVYLQKENIIDESGMPKERFSAEFPKEGPSILRIQQVVRGDSAAYFCASSLDTMNTEAFFGQGTRLTVV.

J is TRBJ2-7 and V is TRBV7-9; TRBD1 matches at 10 bases. This CDR3 spans 15 amino acids. The V and J ends lost 4 bases and 6 bases, in that order; junction bases with no gene match: 9. CDR1 SEHNR and CDR2 FQNEAQ come from the germline V gene (reference sequence). This CDR3 is CASSSLGTGVGEQYF. CDR3 nucleotide sequence: TGTGCCAGCAGCTCGCTGGGGACAGGGGTGGGCGAGCAGTACTTC.

The chain links TRBV11-3 to TRBJ2-6; TRBD1 or TRBD2 may be the D gene (7 bases each). The CDR3 is 18 residues long. V was shortened by 4 bases and J by 4 bases, with 20 bases between the two germline ends. Germline CDR1 is SGHNT and CDR2 is YENEEA. CDR3 bases: TGTGCCAGCAGCTGGGGGGGTGACAGGGTGCGAGGGGCCAACGTCCTGACTTTC. Translated, it gives CASSWGGDRVRGANVLTF.

The gene calls are TRBV28 and TRBJ2-7, with 10 bases aligning to TRBD1. Germline V CDR1 and CDR2: MDHEN, SYDVKM. V shed 4 bases and J 3 bases; nucleotides not matched to a gene: 6. The CDR3 consists of 15 residues. CDR3 nucleotides: TGTGCCAGCAGTTCACCGGGACAGGGGTTCTACGAGCAGTACTTC. This encodes CASSSPGQGFYEQYF.

This clonotype was seen many times. The V gene is TRBV7-8, the J gene TRBJ1-5, with unresolved D. This CDR3 has 15 residues. Germline V gives CDR1 SGHVS, CDR2 FQNEAQ. Trimming stripped 5 bases from V and 2 bases from J, with 13 bases between. CDR3 DNA: TGTGCCAGCAGCCCTACAAGATGGGGCAATCAGCCCCAGCATTTT. Translation gives CASSPTRWGNQPQHF.

This chain joins TRBV20-1 and TRBJ2-3; D may be TRBD2 (5 bases). From germline, CDR1 is DFQATT and CDR2 SNEGSKA (reference sequence). Trimming removed 4 bases from V and 2 bases from J, with 16 bases in between. The CDR3 runs 15 residues. CDR3 loop: CSAIVRGSFTDTQYF. CDR3 in DNA: TGCAGTGCTATAGTCCGGGGATCCTTCACAGATACGCAGTATTTT.

This clonotype was counted ten times or more. The chain has TRBV2 and TRBJ2-3; 7 bases are a match to TRBD2. Trimming took 4 bases from V and 1 from J; bases not matched to a gene: 2. This CDR3 is built from 14 residues. Per germline, CDR1 SNHLY and CDR2 FYNNEI. The CDR3 reads CASSGDYRTDTQYF. CDR3 nucleotides: TGTGCCAGCAGTGGGGACTATCGCACAGATACGCAGTATTTT.

The V call is TRBV10-3, the J call TRBJ2-1, with TRBD2 matching 9 bases. J gave up 5 bases and V 1 base, and 3 bases lay outside the gene matches. The CDR3 is 15 residues long. CDR1 is ENHRY, CDR2 SYGVKD, per germline. The DNA for the CDR3 is TGTGCCATCAGTGAGTATTCTAGCGGGGACAATGAGCAGTTCTTC. Its protein product is CAISEYSSGDNEQFF.

The V call is TRBV19, the J call TRBJ2-7, with a weak D call TRBD2 (6 bases). The length of the CDR3 is 17 residues. V was pared by 4 bases and J by 0 bases, with 19 bases between. Per the germline V gene, CDR1 is LNHDA and CDR2 is SQIVND (reference sequence). The chain's CDR3 is CASSSPQGAGISYEQYF. The DNA of the CDR3 is TGTGCCAGTAGTAGCCCCCAAGGAGCGGGTATCTCCTACGAGCAGTACTTC.